Listed below are T cell receptor beta chains from one sample, sequenced in a study of T cell responses to AZD1222 COVID-19 vaccine. Some clones are missing from TCRdb's copy, which holds only in-frame ones; the method was immunoSEQ multiplex PCR. The sample has more than 95,000 clones, approximately 90% seen once. Sequenced here: peripheral blood, sampled on day 0 of MenACWY control vaccination. The source is an adult in good health. CDR3s include the opening cysteine and the closing phenylalanine or tryptophan. A D gene is named only where the DNA matches it firmly. A clone size is listed for some rows: how often the clone was seen (once, few, many), or a class if it is expanded.

J: TRBJ1-4
size: -
V: TRBV27
D: -
CDR3: CASRRSNEKLFF
DNA: TGTGCCAGCAGGAGATCAAATGAAAAACTGTTTTTT

J: TRBJ2-7
size: -
V: TRBV10-2
D: TRBD1
CDR3: CASGTGSSYEQYF
DNA: TGCGCCAGCGGGACAGGGAGCTCCTACGAGCAGTACTTC

J: TRBJ1-2
size: -
V: TRBV12-3/TRBV12-4
D: -
CDR3: CASSFQRGNGYTF
DNA: TGTGCCAGCAGTTTCCAGCGGGGTAATGGCTACACCTTC

J: TRBJ2-1
size: -
V: TRBV7-2
D: -
CDR3: CASSWQFGNEQFF
DNA: TGTGCCAGCAGCTGGCAATTTGGCAATGAGCAGTTCTTC

J: TRBJ1-1
size: -
V: TRBV18
D: -
CDR3: CASSQSGPSGGGNTEAFF
DNA: TGTGCCAGCTCCCAATCCGGGCCCAGCGGGGGAGGGAACACTGAAGCTTTCTTT

J: TRBJ1-5
size: -
V: TRBV5-1
D: -
CDR3: CASSFGDSNQPQHF
DNA: TGCGCCAGCAGCTTTGGAGACAGCAATCAGCCCCAGCATTTT

J: TRBJ1-1
size: -
V: TRBV7-2
D: -
CDR3: CASSLPAEAFF
DNA: TGTGCCAGCAGCTTACCAGCCGAAGCTTTCTTT

J: TRBJ2-3
size: once
V: TRBV28
D: TRBD2
CDR3: CASRGGEVGTDTQYF
DNA: TGTGCCAGCAGGGGAGGGGAAGTGGGCACAGATACGCAGTATTTT

J: TRBJ2-7
size: once
V: TRBV7-2
D: -
CDR3: CASSKGPGRDSYEQYF
DNA: TGTGCCAGCAGCAAGGGACCGGGACGTGATTCCTACGAGCAGTACTTC

J: TRBJ2-3
size: few
V: TRBV6-2/TRBV6-3
D: TRBD2
CDR3: CASSPLAGRTDTQYF
DNA: TGTGCCAGCAGTCCACTAGCGGGAAGGACAGATACGCAGTATTTT

J: TRBJ2-7
size: once
V: TRBV11-2
D: -
CDR3: CASSLDLGGRISYEQYF
DNA: TGTGCCAGCAGCTTAGATCTCGGGGGTCGTATCTCCTACGAGCAGTACTTC

J: TRBJ1-1
size: -
V: TRBV28
D: -
CDR3: CASSYGGAGGDTEAFF
DNA: TGTGCCAGCAGTTATGGAGGGGCCGGGGGGGACACTGAAGCTTTCTTT

J: TRBJ1-1
size: -
V: TRBV2
D: -
CDR3: CAAIRGGEAFF
DNA: TGTGCCGCCATAAGGGGGGGCGAAGCTTTCTTT

J: TRBJ1-5
size: -
V: TRBV6-5
D: -
CDR3: CASSGTQNQPQHF
DNA: TGTGCCAGCAGCGGGACACAAAATCAGCCCCAGCATTTT

J: TRBJ1-1
size: -
V: TRBV30
D: -
CDR3: CAWSVRTQGSTEAFF
DNA: TGTGCCTGGAGTGTAAGAACGCAAGGGAGCACTGAAGCTTTCTTT

J: TRBJ1-1
size: -
V: TRBV7-3
D: -
CDR3: CASSLKGRMNTEAFF
DNA: TGTGCCAGCAGCTTAAAAGGACGGATGAACACTGAAGCTTTCTTT

J: TRBJ1-2
size: -
V: TRBV7-9
D: -
CDR3: CASSLAVQGKGYGYTF
DNA: TGTGCCAGCAGCTTAGCCGTCCAGGGTAAAGGCTATGGCTACACCTTC

J: TRBJ2-2
size: -
V: TRBV5-1
D: -
CDR3: CASSLVRWELFF
DNA: TGCGCCAGCAGCTTGGTGAGGTGGGAGCTGTTTTTT

J: TRBJ1-2
size: -
V: TRBV27
D: -
CDR3: CASSFLQGGNTNGYTF
DNA: TGTGCCAGCAGTTTCTTGCAGGGAGGAAATACGAATGGCTACACCTTC

J: TRBJ1-5
size: once
V: TRBV27
D: TRBD1
CDR3: CASSSGQGNQPQHF
DNA: TGTGCCAGCAGTTCAGGACAGGGCAATCAGCCCCAGCATTTT

J: TRBJ1-1
size: -
V: TRBV28
D: -
CDR3: CASRPPRVVGEAFF
DNA: TGTGCCTCCAGGCCTCCTCGTGTTGTAGGTGAAGCTTTCTTT

J: TRBJ1-1
size: few
V: TRBV18
D: -
CDR3: CASSPGHMNTEAFF
DNA: TGTGCCAGCTCACCAGGGCACATGAACACTGAAGCTTTCTTT

J: TRBJ1-1
size: -
V: TRBV2
D: -
CDR3: CASMKDGGNTEAFF
DNA: TGTGCCAGCATGAAGGACGGGGGGAACACTGAAGCTTTCTTT

J: TRBJ2-7
size: -
V: TRBV4-2
D: -
CDR3: CASSVRRGDEQYF
DNA: TGTGCCAGCAGCGTCCGGAGGGGGGACGAGCAGTACTTC

J: TRBJ2-7
size: -
V: TRBV3-1/TRBV3-2
D: -
CDR3: CASSTTKTSYEQYF
DNA: TGTGCCAGCAGCACGACGAAAACCTCCTACGAGCAGTACTTC

J: TRBJ2-1
size: -
V: TRBV7-2
D: TRBD2
CDR3: CASSSFREGGYNEQFF
DNA: TGTGCCAGCAGCTCTTTCCGGGAGGGAGGGTACAATGAGCAGTTCTTC

J: TRBJ1-5
size: -
V: TRBV28
D: -
CDR3: CASSLVDQPQHF
DNA: TGTGCCAGCAGTTTAGTGGATCAGCCCCAGCATTTT

J: TRBJ2-7
size: -
V: TRBV5-1
D: -
CDR3: CASYPLPGTFYEQYF
DNA: TGCGCCAGCTACCCCCTTCCGGGCACTTTCTACGAGCAGTACTTC

J: TRBJ1-2
size: -
V: TRBV2
D: -
CDR3: CASKRINYGYTF
DNA: TGTGCCAGCAAGAGAATAAACTATGGCTACACCTTC

J: TRBJ1-1
size: once
V: TRBV30
D: TRBD1
CDR3: CAWGQGMNTEAFF
DNA: TGTGCCTGGGGACAGGGCATGAACACTGAAGCTTTCTTT

J: TRBJ2-2
size: -
V: TRBV29-1
D: -
CDR3: CSVVFQTGAGELFF
DNA: TGCAGCGTTGTTTTCCAAACGGGGGCCGGGGAGCTGTTTTTT

J: TRBJ1-4
size: -
V: TRBV6-5
D: -
CDR3: CASSYAGEKLFF
DNA: TGTGCCAGCAGTTACGCCGGTGAAAAACTGTTTTTT

J: TRBJ2-1
size: -
V: TRBV4-2
D: -
CDR3: CASSQDEVAGPYNEQFF
DNA: TGTGCCAGCAGCCAAGATGAGGTAGCAGGACCCTACAATGAGCAGTTCTTC

J: TRBJ2-1
size: once
V: TRBV7-2
D: -
CDR3: CASSQGGVAGTYTEQFF
DNA: TGTGCCAGCAGCCAAGGGGGCGTAGCGGGAACCTACACTGAGCAGTTCTTC

J: TRBJ1-5
size: -
V: TRBV7-6
D: -
CDR3: CASSLQGINQPQHF
DNA: TGTGCCAGCAGCTTACAGGGTATCAATCAGCCCCAGCATTTT

J: TRBJ1-5
size: -
V: TRBV18
D: TRBD1
CDR3: CASSLGRDRGNQPQHF
DNA: TGTGCCAGCTCATTGGGCCGGGACAGGGGCAATCAGCCCCAGCATTTT

J: TRBJ2-2
size: -
V: TRBV6-5
D: TRBD1
CDR3: CASNQQGMNTGELFF
DNA: TGTGCCAGCAATCAACAGGGGATGAACACCGGGGAGCTGTTTTTT

J: TRBJ2-1
size: -
V: TRBV18
D: TRBD2
CDR3: CASSPPGLADNEQFF
DNA: TGTGCCAGCTCACCACCGGGACTAGCAGACAATGAGCAGTTCTTC

J: TRBJ1-2
size: -
V: TRBV7-2
D: -
CDR3: CASTVGVRTTEGYGYTF
DNA: TGTGCCAGCACAGTAGGGGTCAGAACAACCGAGGGATATGGCTACACCTTC

J: TRBJ2-7
size: -
V: TRBV7-9
D: TRBD1
CDR3: CASSRMDRGEQYF
DNA: TGTGCCAGCAGCCGAATGGACAGGGGCGAGCAGTACTTC

J: TRBJ1-5
size: -
V: TRBV27
D: -
CDR3: CASSFLGGKRNQPQHF
DNA: TGTGCCAGCAGTTTTTTAGGTGGAAAGCGAAATCAGCCCCAGCATTTT

J: TRBJ2-2
size: -
V: TRBV7-2
D: TRBD1
CDR3: CASSLGTARTGELFF
DNA: TGTGCCAGCAGCTTGGGGACAGCGAGGACCGGGGAGCTGTTTTTT

J: TRBJ2-3
size: once
V: TRBV11-2
D: -
CDR3: CASSRRGISTDTQYF
DNA: TGTGCCAGCAGCCGACGGGGGATTAGCACAGATACGCAGTATTTT

J: TRBJ2-1
size: -
V: TRBV10-2
D: TRBD2
CDR3: CASSERGRGRDEQFF
DNA: TGCGCCAGCAGTGAGCGCGGGAGGGGACGCGATGAGCAGTTCTTC

J: TRBJ1-1
size: -
V: TRBV10-1
D: -
CDR3: CASSESRTVNTEAFF
DNA: TGCGCCAGCAGTGAGTCGAGGACAGTGAACACTGAAGCTTTCTTT

J: TRBJ2-1
size: -
V: TRBV5-1
D: -
CDR3: CASSLETGLDLYNEQFF
DNA: TGCGCCAGCAGCTTGGAGACAGGACTAGACCTCTACAATGAGCAGTTCTTC

J: TRBJ2-7
size: -
V: TRBV2
D: TRBD2
CDR3: CASSSGTVPYEQYF
DNA: TGTGCCAGCAGTAGCGGGACTGTGCCCTACGAGCAGTACTTC

J: TRBJ2-2
size: -
V: TRBV14
D: -
CDR3: CASSQAQGELFF
DNA: TGTGCCAGCAGCCAAGCCCAGGGGGAGCTGTTTTTT

J: TRBJ1-1
size: -
V: TRBV27
D: TRBD1
CDR3: CASSLPKGQGGHTEAFF
DNA: TGTGCCAGCAGTTTACCCAAGGGACAGGGAGGGCACACTGAAGCTTTCTTT

J: TRBJ2-3
size: once
V: TRBV24-1
D: -
CDR3: CATSDPMGNTDTQYF
DNA: TGTGCCACCAGTGATCCGATGGGGAACACAGATACGCAGTATTTT

J: TRBJ2-3
size: -
V: TRBV30
D: TRBD1
CDR3: CAWSLGQGTDTQYF
DNA: TGTGCCTGGAGTCTCGGACAGGGCACAGATACGCAGTATTTT

J: TRBJ1-3
size: -
V: TRBV4-1
D: -
CDR3: CASSQDRTRGNTIYF
DNA: TGCGCCAGCAGCCAAGATCGAACCCGAGGAAACACCATATATTTT